The clone carrying this T cell receptor (beta chain) was detected many times. Time point described: newly diagnosed GD, antithyroid drugs for less than 3 months. PBMC RNA was the source of the TCR library. CDR1 SNHLY and CDR2 FYNNEI come from the germline V gene. This CDR3 is built from 16 residues. V shed 1 base and J shed 6 bases, with 16 bases lying between them. The sample originates from a study of regulatory T cells in long-lasting Graves disease. Arm-PCR with iRepertoire HTBI primers amplified the CDR3 regions for these TCR beta libraries. Each CDR3 protein gets one entry after TCRdb re-called the multiplex PCR reads with MiXCR. This table has about 430,000 distinct CDR3 sequences, 14% to 15% appearing once. The sample also formed part of further work on T cells in Graves' hyperthyroidism and ophthalmopathy.

Here the sequenced sample was peripheral blood mononuclear cells (PBMCs), taken at new diagnosis, from a patient treated with antithyroid drugs. The chain couples TRBV2 to TRBJ1-5, with D possibly TRBD1 on 6 matching bases. The TCR was taken from a woman in her 40s with Graves disease. CDR3 DNA: TGTGCCAGCAGTGAAGGGACTCCCGGGGGCCCTCAGCCCCAGCATTTT. Its translation is CASSEGTPGGPQPQHF.